Shown below are 9 T cell receptor beta chains from a single sample sequenced in a study of T cell repertoires in cytomegalovirus infection (dated by TCRdb to the late 2010s). The instrument was an Illumina HiSeq 1500. Using fastp trimming at Q25 and MiXCR clonotype assembly, TCRdb reanalyzed the public sequencing data and kept in-frame beta chains. Each entry merges the rows of one CDR3 protein and shows their most common DNA and genes. This sample holds fewer than 550,000 distinct CDR3 sequences; around 10% were observed only once. The top ten clones comprise roughly 10% of the sample. Material for sequencing was PBMCs. Receptors originate from a human donor in good health (CMV status not recorded). Some clones in this sample may be carry-over from other donors' samples.

The chain employs TRBV10-3 and TRBJ1-4; D uncertain. Germline-derived CDR1 and CDR2 are ENHRY and SYGVKD. The CDR3 sequence is 13 residues long. V dropped 4 bases and J dropped 2 bases, with 5 bases sitting between them. The CDR3 protein is CAISVSTNEKLFF. The CDR3 DNA reads TGTGCCATCAGTGTCTCCACTAATGAAAAACTGTTTTTT.

Worth noting for this clonotype: This CDR3 is missing its conserved last phenylalanine or tryptophan, likely due to a read error. This rearrangement joins TRBV20-1 to TRBJ2-7; TRBD2 might be the D (5 bases). The CDR3 runs to 12 residues. Germline V gene sequence: CDR1 DFQATT, CDR2 SNEGSKA (reference sequence). V lost 3 bases and J 3 bases, leaving 9 bases between the germline ends. CDR3 residues: CSARLGVYEQYS. In nucleotides, the CDR3 is TGCAGTGCTAGGCTCGGGGTCTACGAGCAGTACTCC.

This clonotype was observed a few times. V and J are TRBV29-1 and TRBJ2-1, with D possibly TRBD1 on 5 matching bases. This CDR3 is 12 amino acids long. Germline V gene lookup returns CDR1 SQVTM and CDR2 ANQGSEA. V was clipped by 4 bases and J by 12 bases, with 16 bases between them. This chain's CDR3 is CSVASGPRGQFF. The CDR3 DNA reads TGCAGCGTTGCATCAGGCCCTAGGGGGCAGTTCTTC.

The rearrangement uses TRBV6-1 and TRBJ2-3, with D perhaps TRBD1 (6 bases). V was cut by 7 bases and J by 1 base, with 15 bases left in between. There are 15 residues in the CDR3. Germline assignment: CDR1 MNHNS and CDR2 SASEGT. CDR3 protein: CASTPTGSRTDTQYF. In DNA form, the CDR3 reads TGTGCCAGCACCCCAACAGGGAGCCGCACAGATACGCAGTATTTT.

This clonotype has ten or more counts. This rearrangement joins TRBV20-1 to TRBJ2-5; TRBD2 matches 9 bases. Germline CDR1 DFQATT, CDR2 SNEGSKA (reference sequence). The CDR3 consists of 15 residues. V dropped 1 base and J dropped 4; count of bases not matched to a gene: 7. The CDR3 DNA reads TGCAGTGCTAGAGTAGGAGCGGGAGGTGCAGAGACCCAGTACTTC. Its protein product is CSARVGAGGAETQYF.

The V and J genes are TRBV3-1 and TRBJ2-7; 7 bases agree with TRBD1. CDR3 length: 14 residues. CDR1 is LGHDT, CDR2 YNNKEL, per germline (reference sequence). With 1 base clipped from V and 3 bases from J, the junction kept 3 bases outside the gene matches. This CDR3 reads CASSQVWDSYEQYF. The CDR3 nucleotides are TGTGCCAGCAGCCAAGTCTGGGACAGCTACGAGCAGTACTTC.

This clonotype was counted ten times or more. Here the CDR3 reads CASSLVGTYNEQFF. CDR3 DNA: TGTGCCAGCAGCTTAGTAGGGACCTACAATGAGCAGTTCTTC. The J gene is TRBJ2-1, the V gene TRBV11-2; D is unresolved. CDR3 length equals 14 residues. CDR1 SGHAT and CDR2 FQNNGV come from the germline V gene. The ends were cut back, 1 base at V and 2 bases at J, with 6 bases in the middle. The full variable domain, completed using reference TRBV11-2 and TRBJ2-1, is EAGVAQSPRYKIIEKRQSVAFWCNPISGHATLYWYQQILGQGPKLLIQFQNNGVVDDSQLPKDRFSAERLKGVDSTLKIQPAKLEDSAVYLCASSLVGTYNEQFFGPGTRLTVL.

This clonotype was counted at least ten times. This chain uses TRBV5-4 with TRBJ1-1, with D hard to call. Germline assignment: CDR1 SGHNT and CDR2 YYREEE (reference sequence). The V end lost 2 bases, the J end lost 0 bases, and 14 bases lay between the germline ends. The CDR3 has 16 amino acids. CDR3 bases: TGTGCCAGCAGCTTCGGGTCGCGGACTGTGAACACTGAAGCTTTCTTT. Encoded protein: CASSFGSRTVNTEAFF. Looking up the rest from reference TRBV5-4 and TRBJ1-1 gives the full variable domain: ETGVTQSPTHLIKTRGQQVTLRCSSQSGHNTVSWYQQALGQGPQFIFQYYREEENGRGNFPPRFSGLQFPNYSSELNVNALELDDSALYLCASSFGSRTVNTEAFFGQGTRLTVV.

This clonotype has ten or more counts. No DNA is shown, since the ends of the CDR3 on it are uncertain; the CDR3 is the one TCRdb lists. V gene TRBV7-5 combines with J gene TRBJ2-5; TRBD2 is the table's D call and was not checked against the DNA. TRBV7-5 is described as a pseudogene. The CDR3 is 19 residues long, counting both termini. CDR3 loop: CISVPEALRSGGAQETQYF.